The clone carrying this T cell receptor (beta chain) was detected ten times or more. Its antigen is not known. This sample stems from a study of identical twins. Study-level findings and limits: Models underestimated out-of-frame TCR alpha sharing in monozygotic twins.

Germline lookup yields CDR1 SGHRS and CDR2 YFSETQ. This CDR3 has 13 amino acids. Trimming stripped 2 bases from V and 6 bases from J, with 11 bases between. TCRdb used MiXCR to reprocess the 5' RACE reads, holding one entry per CDR3 protein. Here the sample spans approximately 600,000 distinct CDR3 sequences, around 9.6% being singletons. These same records also appear under a second study, on yellow fever vaccine responses in identical twins.

The sample was PBMCs. The genes are TRBV5-1 and TRBJ1-1, with D possibly matching TRBD1 (6 bases). This sequence was found in a woman younger than 30 in good health. CDR3 region: CASSLQQGAEAFF. In nucleotides, the CDR3 is TGCGCCAGCAGCTTACAACAGGGAGCTGAAGCTTTCTTT.